Presented here are 27 T cell receptor beta chains from one specimen sequenced in a study of shared clonotypes between healthy human individuals. Method: immunoSEQ multiplex PCR; TCRdb's copy keeps in-frame clones and lacks some. Found here are some 2.4 million clones, 93% of them singletons; the top ten hold about 0.38%. Sequences were obtained from naive CD4+ T cells from PBMCs. The subset is: CD45RA+ positively selected. The receptors were sampled from a man in his late teens or twenties in good health. Some clones in this sample may be carry-over from other donors' samples.

As concerns this clone: Other DNA sequences in the same sample also yield this CDR3. This chain uses TRBV5-1 with TRBJ2-7; TRBD1 might be the D (5 bases). The V end was cut by 3 bases, the J end by 4 bases, with 8 bases between. The length of the CDR3 is 12 residues. CDR1 is SGHRS and CDR2 is YFSETQ in the germline V gene. The CDR3 coding sequence is TGCGCCAGCAGCTCTCAGGGTTACGAGCAGTACTTC. It translates to CASSSQGYEQYF.

This clone appeared a few times. Other DNA sequences in the same sample also yield this CDR3. The V gene is TRBV28, the J gene TRBJ2-3, with unresolved D. Germline lookup yields CDR1 MDHEN and CDR2 SYDVKM. The CDR3 is 12 residues long. Trimming removed 2 bases from V and 2 bases from J, with 2 bases in between. The CDR3 spells CASSLNTDTQYF. The CDR3 bases are TGTGCCAGCAGTTTAAACACAGATACGCAGTATTTT.

V is TRBV5-8 and J is TRBJ2-3; D possibly corresponds to TRBD2 (5 bases). V was clipped by 4 bases and J by 2 bases, with 14 bases between them. This CDR3 region has 15 residues. Germline values: CDR1 SGHTS, CDR2 YDEGEE. The CDR3 is CASSPGERNTDTQYF. The DNA for the CDR3 is TGTGCCAGCAGCCCTGGGGAGCGGAACACAGATACGCAGTATTTT.

The V and J genes are TRBV27 and TRBJ2-6; D gene ambiguous. Trimming removed 4 bases from V and 0 bases from J, with 16 bases in between. Germline V gene data show CDR1 as MNHEY and CDR2 as SMNVEV (reference sequence). The CDR3 consists of 18 residues. CDR3 bases: TGTGCCAGCAGTTGGAGAAATACCCTCAGCTCTGGGGCCAACGTCCTGACTTTC. It encodes CASSWRNTLSSGANVLTF.

The sample holds a few counts of this clone. This chain uses TRBV28 with TRBJ1-2; 10 bases map to TRBD1. The junction had 7 bases not matched to a gene; V was cut back by 7 bases and J by 5 bases. The CDR3 is made up of 14 amino acids. Germline CDR1 and CDR2: MDHEN and SYDVKM. CDR3 DNA sequence: TGTGCCAGCACCACCGGGGACAGGGGTTATGGCTACACCTTC. Its protein product is CASTTGDRGYGYTF.

This chain connects TRBV15 to TRBJ2-3; D uncertain. Germline V gene sequence: CDR1 LNHNV, CDR2 YYDKDF (reference sequence). Trimming stripped 1 base from V and 2 bases from J, with 7 bases between. The CDR3 spans 14 residues. In nucleotides, the CDR3 is TGTGCCACCAGCAGAGTTCCGCACACAGATACGCAGTATTTT. This sequence encodes CATSRVPHTDTQYF.

The genes are TRBV6-5 and TRBJ2-7; 13 positions agree with TRBD2. With V trimmed by 4 bases and J by 3 bases, 0 bases remained unmatched. This CDR3 is 14 amino acids long. The V gene's germline CDR1 is MNHEY and CDR2 SVGAGI. CDR3 amino acids: CASSWTSGGYEQYF. For the CDR3, the DNA is TGTGCCAGCAGTTGGACTAGCGGGGGCTACGAGCAGTACTTC.

A remark on this clone: Other nucleotide sequences from this sample produce the same CDR3. The chain has TRBV7-9 and TRBJ1-1; 10 bases fit TRBD1. Germline V gives CDR1 SEHNR, CDR2 FQNEAQ (reference sequence). V trimming: 1 base; J trimming: 5 bases; junction bases outside the gene matches: 4. The CDR3 runs to 15 residues. The CDR3 nucleotides are TGTGCCAGCAGCTTAGGGACAGGGGGAGGTACTGAAGCTTTCTTT. This codes for CASSLGTGGGTEAFF.

The V and J genes are TRBV5-1 and TRBJ2-3, with 12 nucleotides matching TRBD2. The germline V gene encodes CDR1 SGHRS and CDR2 YFSETQ. V was clipped by 4 bases and J by 7 bases; unmatched bases: 7. There are 15 residues in the CDR3. The CDR3 region is CASSIRLAGEYTQYF. CDR3 DNA sequence: TGCGCCAGCAGCATCCGACTAGCGGGAGAGTATACGCAGTATTTT.

V and J are TRBV5-4 and TRBJ1-4; maybe TRBD1 (5 bases). Trimming removed 4 bases from V and 7 bases from J, with 17 bases in between. Germline V gives CDR1 SGHNT, CDR2 YYREEE (reference sequence). There are 15 residues in the CDR3. CDR3 in amino acids: CASSTGGRSAEKLFF. The CDR3 DNA reads as TGTGCCAGCAGCACGGGGGGGAGAAGCGCTGAAAAACTGTTTTTT.

The chain carries TRBV29-1 and TRBJ2-7, with 7 positions matching TRBD2. This CDR3 is built from 13 residues. V lost 6 bases to trimming and J lost 4 bases; unmatched junction nucleotides: 9. From germline, CDR1 is SQVTM and CDR2 ANQGSEA. The CDR3 nucleotides are TGCAGCGTGGTCGGCGGGAGTCGGTACGAGCAGTACTTC. This sequence encodes CSVVGGSRYEQYF.

The chain has TRBV7-9 and TRBJ2-2; D uncertain. With 5 bases removed from V and 5 bases from J, the gap between germline ends came to 12 bases. CDR3 length equals 14 residues. Germline-derived CDR1 and CDR2 are SEHNR and FQNEAQ (reference sequence). CDR3 bases: TGTGCCAGCAGCCCCCAGTCCGGGACCGGGGAGCTGTTTTTT. It specifies CASSPQSGTGELFF.

The rearrangement links TRBV9 to TRBJ2-1, with 12 nucleotides matching TRBD2. CDR3 length: 18 amino acids. V shed 3 bases, J shed 8 bases, and the junction held 15 bases outside the gene matches. Per the germline V gene, CDR1 is SGDLS and CDR2 is YYNGEE. The CDR3 coding sequence is TGTGCCAGCAGCGCGAGATCCCAGCTAGCGGGAGGGCCCGATGAGCAGTTCTTC. The encoded protein is CASSARSQLAGGPDEQFF.

The chain links TRBV6-5 to TRBJ1-1; possible D gene TRBD1, 6 bases. The length of the CDR3 is 14 residues. Trimming took off 0 bases at V and 11 bases at J, with 16 bases between the two ends. CDR1 and CDR2 from the germline V gene are MNHEY and SVGAGI. The CDR3 loop is CASSYSAGAMEAFF. CDR3 nucleotides: TGTGCCAGCAGTTACTCGGCGGGGGCCATGGAGGCTTTCTTT.

The CDR3 spells CASSELAGFHEQFF. The CDR3 nucleotides read TGTGCCAGCAGTGAATTAGCGGGATTCCATGAGCAGTTCTTC. The chain joins TRBV2 to TRBJ2-1, with TRBD2 matching over 8 bases. The germline gives CDR1 SNHLY, CDR2 FYNNEI. The CDR3 covers 14 residues. With V trimmed by 2 bases and J by 8 bases, 5 bases remained unmatched.

The chain joins TRBV7-2 to TRBJ2-5; 13 nucleotides align to TRBD2. CDR1 and CDR2 from the germline V gene are SGHTA and FQGNSA. After removal of 5 bases from V and 4 bases from J, the junction contained 13 bases not matched to a gene. The CDR3 has 18 residues. CDR3 residues: CASSDPGLAGAGVETQYF. The CDR3 nucleotides read TGTGCCAGCAGCGACCCCGGACTAGCGGGAGCGGGTGTAGAGACCCAGTACTTC.

CDR3 loop: CATLEDRNTEAFF. The CDR3 region has the DNA TGTGCCACCTTAGAGGACAGGAACACTGAAGCTTTCTTT. The chain joins TRBV2 to TRBJ1-1; tentatively, D is TRBD1 (6 bases). Germline lookup yields CDR1 SNHLY and CDR2 FYNNEI. V lost 10 bases to trimming and J lost 1 base, with 13 bases between them. This CDR3 spans 13 amino acids.

The chain combines TRBV2 with TRBJ2-3; D remains unclear. Per germline, CDR1 SNHLY and CDR2 FYNNEI. This CDR3 is 14 amino acids long. The ends were cut back, 5 bases at V and 0 bases at J, with 9 bases in the middle. CDR3: CASSYIPSTDTQYF. CDR3 DNA sequence: TGTGCCAGCAGTTATATCCCTAGCACAGATACGCAGTATTTT.

V gene TRBV19 combines with J gene TRBJ1-1; the D gene is possibly TRBD1 (6 bases). The CDR3 runs 15 residues. Germline V gene sequence: CDR1 LNHDA, CDR2 SQIVND (reference sequence). The V and J ends lost 0 bases and 4 bases respectively, with 12 bases between them. CDR3 nucleotides: TGTGCCAGTAGTATAGATCGTGGAGGGGGCACTGAAGCTTTCTTT. This encodes CASSIDRGGGTEAFF. The full variable domain, completed using reference TRBV19 and TRBJ1-1, is DGGITQSPKYLFRKEGQNVTLSCEQNLNHDAMYWYRQDPGQGLRLIYYSQIVNDFQKGDIAEGYSVSREKKESFPLTVTSAQKNPTAFYLCASSIDRGGGTEAFFGQGTRLTVV.

This clone was observed a few times. The chain recombines TRBV28 with TRBJ1-5; TRBD1 matches at 11 bases. V dropped 6 bases and J dropped 7; count of bases not matched to a gene: 8. The CDR3 contains 15 residues. The germline gives CDR1 MDHEN, CDR2 SYDVKM. CDR3 protein: CASSTGTGGVQPQHF. In nucleotides, the CDR3 is TGTGCCAGCAGCACCGGGACAGGGGGAGTGCAGCCCCAGCATTTT.

V usage is TRBV19 and J usage is TRBJ2-2; TRBD2 matches 11 bases. Germline lookup yields CDR1 LNHDA and CDR2 SQIVND (reference sequence). CDR3 size: 16 residues. The V segment lost 6 bases and the J segment 3 bases; nucleotides outside the gene matches: 6. Written as DNA, the CDR3 is TGTGCCAGTAGCCCACTAGCGGGAGAGGACACCGGGGAGCTGTTTTTT. As protein: CASSPLAGEDTGELFF.

The chain recombines TRBV28 with TRBJ2-3, with D unclear. Trimming took 4 bases from V and 1 from J, leaving 18 bases between them. The length of the CDR3 is 17 residues. Germline assignment: CDR1 MDHEN and CDR2 SYDVKM. Here the CDR3 reads CASSYLLLVMGTDTQYF. The CDR3, as DNA: TGTGCCAGCAGTTACCTTCTCCTCGTGATGGGCACAGATACGCAGTATTTT.

On this clone: Other DNA sequences in the sample encode the same CDR3. The chain is built from TRBV7-2 and TRBJ2-7, with 9 bases aligning to TRBD2. This CDR3 has 15 amino acids. CDR1 SGHTA and CDR2 FQGNSA come from the germline V gene. V shed 1 base, J shed 4 bases, and the junction held 5 bases outside the gene matches. CDR3 in amino acids: CASSLGGTSSYEQYF. CDR3 nucleotide sequence: TGTGCCAGCAGCTTAGGGGGGACTAGCAGTTACGAGCAGTACTTC. Full variable domain (outside the CDR3, taken from reference TRBV7-2 and TRBJ2-7): GAGVSQSPSNKVTEKGKDVELRCDPISGHTALYWYRQSLGQGLEFLIYFQGNSAPDKSGLPSDRFSAERTGGSVSTLTIQRTQQEDSAVYLCASSLGGTSSYEQYFGPGTRLTVT.

Regarding this clone: Other DNA sequences in the sample encode the same CDR3. The chain combines TRBV29-1 with TRBJ2-1; a possible D gene is TRBD2 (5 bases). V lost 3 bases and J 4 bases, leaving 7 bases between the germline ends. There are 12 residues in the CDR3. Germline lookup yields CDR1 SQVTM and CDR2 ANQGSEA. Here the CDR3 DNA reads TGCAGCGTTGACCCGGGGTACAATGAGCAGTTCTTC. Translation gives CSVDPGYNEQFF.

The rearrangement uses TRBV7-2 and TRBJ2-1; 10 positions agree with TRBD2. The CDR3 has 16 amino acids. Trimming cost V 1 base and J 8 bases; bases outside gene matches: 8. Germline V lookup: CDR1 SGHTA, CDR2 FQGNSA. The chain's CDR3 is CASSLDSSGSKYEQFF. The CDR3 coding sequence is TGTGCCAGCAGCTTAGACTCTAGCGGGAGTAAGTATGAGCAGTTCTTC.

The chain employs TRBV6-5 and TRBJ2-7; D may be TRBD2 (5 bases). The CDR3 is 14 residues long. CDR1 and CDR2 from the germline V gene are MNHEY and SVGAGI. V was shortened by 2 bases and J by 3 bases, with 11 bases between the two germline ends. The CDR3 coding sequence is TGTGCCAGCAGTTACAGGGAGATGGGCTACGAGCAGTACTTC. Translated: CASSYREMGYEQYF.

This clone was observed once. The rearrangement joins TRBV7-9 to TRBJ2-5, with 8 bases matching TRBD2. J was trimmed by 2 bases and V by 5 bases; bases with no gene match: 4. The CDR3 runs 14 residues. Germline assignment: CDR1 SEHNR and CDR2 FQNEAQ (reference sequence). This chain's CDR3 is CASSSQREQETQYF. Here the CDR3 DNA reads TGTGCCAGCAGCAGCCAGCGGGAGCAAGAGACCCAGTACTTC.